Following are 17 T cell receptor beta chains from one sample sequenced in a study of cytomegalovirus exposure and HLA in healthy donors. Primers: 60 Vbeta forward and 13 Jbeta reverse. The protocol was immunoSEQ multiplex PCR, while the TCRdb copy is restricted to in-frame clones and leaves out a portion. The sample holds fewer than 250,000 clones; more than 75% are singletons and the top ten take around 3.6%. Source material: PBMCs. Receptors were obtained from a man aged 35 to 55 in good health and CMV-seropositive.

The rearrangement uses TRBV12-5 and TRBJ2-7; D is unclear. Germline-derived CDR1 and CDR2 are LGHNT and FRNRAP. The CDR3 runs 16 residues. The V and J ends lost 1 base and 0 bases respectively, with 13 bases between them. The CDR3 spells CASGLGSAGSSYEQYF. As DNA, the CDR3 is TGTGCTAGTGGTTTGGGTTCCGCAGGTAGCTCCTACGAGCAGTACTTC.

V gene TRBV5-6 combines with J gene TRBJ1-2; D gene uncertain. CDR3 size: 15 residues. Per germline, CDR1 SGHDT and CDR2 YYEEEE. Trimming stripped 0 bases from V and 2 bases from J, with 11 bases between. The DNA of the CDR3 is TGTGCCAGCAGCTTGGTCTCAGGTGGAAACTATGGCTACACCTTC. Amino acid sequence: CASSLVSGGNYGYTF.

The gene calls are TRBV21-1 and TRBJ1-5; TRBD1, the table's D call, was not compared with the DNA. TRBV21-1 is given as a pseudogene. The CDR3 runs to 17 residues. The CDR3 DNA follows: TGTGCCAGCAGGGCGACAGGGATAGAGGATAGCAATCAGCCCCAGCATTTT. It is translated as CASRATGIEDSNQPQHF.

This chain uses TRBV6-5 with TRBJ2-1, with TRBD2 matching 15 bases. Per germline, CDR1 MNHEY and CDR2 SVGAGI. The CDR3 contains 15 residues. Trimming removed 5 bases from V and 12 bases from J; junction bases left unmatched: 8. The chain's CDR3 is CASSHDRTSGGGQFF. The CDR3, as DNA: TGTGCCAGCAGTCACGACAGGACTAGCGGGGGGGGGCAGTTCTTC.

This rearrangement joins TRBV29-1 to TRBJ1-5; D gene ambiguous. The length of the CDR3 is 13 residues. Trimming removed 4 bases at V and 0 bases at J, with 7 bases between. Germline CDR1 reads SQVTM; CDR2 reads ANQGSEA. CDR3 nucleotide sequence: TGCAGCGTTGTCACAAATAGCAATCAGCCCCAGCATTTT. This codes for CSVVTNSNQPQHF.

The rearrangement joins TRBV18 to TRBJ2-1; possible D gene TRBD2, 5 bases. Deletions cut 6 bases from V and 5 bases from J, with 14 bases between. CDR1 and CDR2 (germline): KGHSH, LQKENI. CDR3 length: 14 residues. The CDR3 spells CASSPREGNNEQFF. CDR3 coding DNA: TGTGCCAGCTCCCCCCGAGAGGGAAACAATGAGCAGTTCTTC.

The CDR3 here is CASGGSDQNTEAFF. CDR3 in DNA: TGTGCCAGCGGAGGTTCGGATCAAAACACTGAAGCTTTCTTT. This chain links TRBV6-6 with TRBJ1-1; D is unresolved. The CDR3 consists of 14 residues. V lost 8 bases and J lost 2, with 15 bases in between. Germline assignment: CDR1 MNHNY and CDR2 SVGAGI (reference sequence).

This clone has only a few counts. The rearrangement links TRBV6-5 to TRBJ1-1; weak D call: TRBD1 (5 bases). Trimming stripped 2 bases from V and 3 bases from J, with 16 bases between. Germline V lookup: CDR1 MNHEY, CDR2 SVGAGI. The CDR3 runs to 16 residues. The CDR3 DNA follows: TGTGCCAGCAGTTACGTGGCAGGGAAAATGTACACTGAAGCTTTCTTT. Translation: CASSYVAGKMYTEAFF.

This clone is a singleton in its sample. This chain uses TRBV28 with TRBJ1-6; TRBD1 aligns across 7 bases. CDR3 size: 14 residues. Germline V gene data show CDR1 as MDHEN and CDR2 as SYDVKM. V shed 4 bases, J shed 10 bases, and the junction held 7 bases outside the gene matches. CDR3 DNA: TGTGCCAGCAGTTCAACTAACAGGGGATCACCCCTCCACTTT. This translates into CASSSTNRGSPLHF.

The rearrangement joins TRBV10-2 to TRBJ1-2, with a weak D call TRBD1 (5 bases). The germline gives CDR1 WSHSY, CDR2 SAAADI. The CDR3 is made up of 14 amino acids. Trimming left V 7 bases short and J 2 bases short, with 14 bases between. CDR3 residues: CASTERGRNYGYTF. The CDR3 nucleotides are TGCGCCAGCACAGAAAGGGGCAGGAACTATGGCTACACCTTC.

The V call is TRBV5-4, the J call TRBJ1-1, with D tentatively TRBD1 (5 bases). This CDR3 spans 14 amino acids. CDR1 is SGHNT and CDR2 is YYREEE in the germline V gene (reference sequence). Trimming took 0 bases from V and 9 from J, leaving 15 bases between them. CDR3 sequence: CASSLGQTARKAFF. In DNA, the CDR3 is TGTGCCAGCAGCTTGGGCCAGACAGCCCGCAAAGCTTTCTTT.

This rearrangement joins TRBV5-1 to TRBJ1-3; no clear D. CDR3 length equals 14 residues. Per the germline V gene, CDR1 is SGHRS and CDR2 is YFSETQ. V lost 4 bases and J 7 bases, leaving 15 bases between the germline ends. CDR3 in DNA: TGCGCCAGCAGCCTGGAAGAGGGTAGTAACACCATATATTTT. This encodes CASSLEEGSNTIYF. Filled out from reference TRBV5-1 and TRBJ1-3, the complete variable domain reads KAGVTQTPRYLIKTRGQQVTLSCSPISGHRSVSWYQQTPGQGLQFLFEYFSETQRNKGNFPGRFSGRQFSNSRSEMNVSTLELGDSALYLCASSLEEGSNTIYFGEGSWLTVV.

V and J are TRBV5-1 and TRBJ1-6, with D maybe TRBD1 (6 bases). Trimming cost V 4 bases and J 7 bases, with 12 bases left between them. Germline V gene data show CDR1 as SGHRS and CDR2 as YFSETQ. The CDR3 totals 14 residues. The chain's CDR3 is CASSLLQGNSPLHF. The CDR3 DNA reads as TGCGCCAGCAGCCTTCTACAGGGAAATTCACCCCTCCACTTT.

The rearrangement uses TRBV6-1 and TRBJ2-7; a possible D gene is TRBD2 (6 bases). The CDR3 length is 12 residues. Germline CDR1 MNHNS, CDR2 SASEGT. The V gene lost 8 bases and the J gene lost 2 bases, with 10 bases spanning the gap. This CDR3 reads CASRRGTYEQYF. CDR3 DNA sequence: TGTGCCAGCCGGAGGGGTACCTACGAGCAGTACTTC.

V and J are TRBV7-3 and TRBJ1-6; 7 positions agree with TRBD1. Germline CDR1 SGHTA, CDR2 FQGTGA. The ends lost 6 bases at V and 10 bases at J; junction bases unmatched: 9. The CDR3 totals 14 residues. The CDR3 DNA is TGTGCCAGCAGGGGAGAACAGGGGAAGTCACCCCTCCACTTT. This gives the protein CASRGEQGKSPLHF. The variable domain in full, with the rest retrieved from reference TRBV7-3 and TRBJ1-6, is GAGVSQTPSNKVTEKGKYVELRCDPISGHTALYWYRQSLGQGPEFLIYFQGTGAADDSGLPNDRFFAVRPEGSVSTLKIQRTERGDSAVYLCASRGEQGKSPLHFGNGTRLTVT.

The chain recombines TRBV11-2 with TRBJ2-7; 12 bases are shared with TRBD2. Germline-derived CDR1 and CDR2 are SGHAT and FQNNGV. Unmatched junction bases numbered 2, after V lost 3 bases and J lost 2 bases. The CDR3 is made up of 15 amino acids. CDR3 nucleotide sequence: TGTGCCAGCAGCTTTCGGACTAGCGGGACCTACGAGCAGTACTTC. This sequence encodes CASSFRTSGTYEQYF.

CDR3 sequence (DNA): TGTGCCAGCAGTGACCCCGGGACAGGGCGACCAGATACGCAGTATTTT. Its translation: CASSDPGTGRPDTQYF. V is TRBV25-1 and J is TRBJ2-3; 9 positions match TRBD1. After removal of 3 bases from V and 4 bases from J, the junction contained 8 bases not matched to a gene. The CDR3 contains 16 residues. Looked up from germline, CDR1 is MGHDK and CDR2 is SYGVNS.